This entry features one TCR beta chain sequence. With the read ending 3 residues before the CDR3 end, the germline J gene is used to fill in that end. The data belong to a study of T cells in women clearing cervical HPV infection. There are 20 residues in the CDR3. V gave up 6 bases and J gave up 0 bases; unmatched junction bases: 11. Germline V lookup: CDR1 LNHDA, CDR2 SQIVND (reference sequence). The method was immunoSEQ multiplex PCR; TCRdb's version includes in-frame clones alone and lacks a portion of them. The sample table includes 30,000 to 45,000 clones. The TCR comes from a woman aged 18-70 years with a cervical HPV16 infection that either progressed to CIN3+ or cleared (not recorded which). The chain couples TRBV19 to TRBJ2-1, with 16 bases fitting TRBD2. Sequencing input: blood buffy coat. The CDR3 here is CASSLAGLAGGPGSYNEQFF. Incomplete CDR3 DNA: TGTGCCAGTAGCCTCGCGGGACTAGCGGGGGGGCCGGGCTCCTACAATGAG.